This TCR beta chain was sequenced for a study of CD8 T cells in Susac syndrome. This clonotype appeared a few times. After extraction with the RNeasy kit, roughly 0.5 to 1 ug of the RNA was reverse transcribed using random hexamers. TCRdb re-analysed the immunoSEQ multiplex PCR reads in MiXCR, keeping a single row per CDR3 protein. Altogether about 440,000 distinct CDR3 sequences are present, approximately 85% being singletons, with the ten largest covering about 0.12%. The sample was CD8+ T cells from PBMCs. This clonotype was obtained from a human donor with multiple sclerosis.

This chain's CDR3 is CASSFRQGLTEQYF. The CDR3 DNA reads as TGTGCCAGCAGCTTCCGCCAGGGGTTAACCGAGCAGTACTTC. V usage is TRBV5-4 and J usage is TRBJ2-7; perhaps TRBD1 as D (6 bases). The CDR3 extends over 14 amino acids. Germline V gene sequence: CDR1 SGHNT, CDR2 YYREEE (reference sequence). V lost 2 bases and J 6 bases, leaving 15 bases between the germline ends. Complete variable domain (other parts from reference TRBV5-4 and TRBJ2-7): ETGVTQSPTHLIKTRGQQVTLRCSSQSGHNTVSWYQQALGQGPQFIFQYYREEENGRGNFPPRFSGLQFPNYSSELNVNALELDDSALYLCASSFRQGLTEQYFGPGTRLTVT.